The 20 T cell receptor beta chains in this list originate from one sample, sequenced in a study of cytomegalovirus exposure and HLA in healthy donors. 13 Jbeta primers and 60 Vbeta primers were used for the PCR. The method was immunoSEQ multiplex PCR; TCRdb's version includes in-frame clones alone and lacks a portion of them. The sample lists about 140,000 clones, nearly 80% occurring once. Sequencing was carried out using PBMCs. These receptors were obtained from a male donor in good health and CMV-seronegative.

In nucleotides, the CDR3 is TGTGCCAGCAGCCACACAGGGTACACTGAAGCTTTCTTT. It is translated as CASSHTGYTEAFF. The J gene is TRBJ1-1, the V gene TRBV4-2, with D tentatively TRBD1 (6 bases). The CDR3 is made up of 13 amino acids. Trimming took off 3 bases at V and 3 bases at J, with 8 bases between the two ends. CDR1 is LGHNA, CDR2 YNFKEQ, per germline.

This chain links TRBV7-2 with TRBJ1-1, with a possible D match to TRBD1 (6 bases). Between the trimmed V and J ends, which lost 4 bases and 6 bases, there was a span of 15 bases. Per the germline V gene, CDR1 is SGHTA and CDR2 is FQGNSA. This CDR3 region has 14 residues. This chain's CDR3 is CASSWYRESSEAFF. The DNA for the CDR3 is TGTGCCAGCAGCTGGTACAGGGAATCTTCTGAAGCTTTCTTT.

This clone was observed a handful of times. The chain combines TRBV2 with TRBJ2-2, with D unclear. The CDR3 covers 13 residues. V was pared by 3 bases and J by 4 bases, with 6 bases between. CDR1 and CDR2 from the germline V gene are SNHLY and FYNNEI. The DNA for the CDR3 is TGTGCCAGCAGTGAGTCTATCACCGGGGAGCTGTTTTTT. Translating gives CASSESITGELFF.

In its sample, this clone was seen once. This chain links TRBV6-1 with TRBJ1-4; D is unresolved. The V end was cut by 7 bases, the J end by 5 bases, with 11 bases between. The length of the CDR3 is 13 residues. CDR1 is MNHNS and CDR2 is SASEGT in the germline V gene. CDR3 sequence (DNA): TGTGCCAGCATGGGAGATGTGAATGAAAAACTGTTTTTT. This codes for CASMGDVNEKLFF.

V usage is TRBV5-4 and J usage is TRBJ1-6; TRBD1 matches at 7 bases. CDR3 size: 18 residues. Germline V lookup: CDR1 SGHNT, CDR2 YYREEE (reference sequence). The V gene end was trimmed by 4 bases and the J gene end by 2 bases; junction bases not matched to a gene: 12. CDR3 residues: CASSKTTGANTYNSPLHF. The CDR3 bases are TGTGCCAGCAGCAAGACCACAGGGGCGAATACCTATAATTCACCCCTCCACTTT. The whole variable domain, filled in from reference TRBV5-4 and TRBJ1-6, reads ETGVTQSPTHLIKTRGQQVTLRCSSQSGHNTVSWYQQALGQGPQFIFQYYREEENGRGNFPPRFSGLQFPNYSSELNVNALELDDSALYLCASSKTTGANTYNSPLHFGNGTRLTVT.

The V gene is TRBV30, the J gene TRBJ1-2; possible D gene TRBD1, 5 bases. The CDR3 spans 13 residues. V lost 4 bases and J 4 bases, leaving 13 bases between the germline ends. Germline CDR1 reads GTSNPN; CDR2 reads SVGIG (reference sequence). As DNA, the CDR3 is TGTGCCTGGAACGATGGGGGGAGCTATGGCTACACCTTC. The encoded protein is CAWNDGGSYGYTF.

The V gene is TRBV9, the J gene TRBJ2-2; D is possibly TRBD1 (5 bases). V lost 6 bases, J lost 10 bases, and 16 bases lay in between. The germline V gene encodes CDR1 SGDLS and CDR2 YYNGEE. This CDR3 contains 13 residues. CDR3 region: CASKGTGHSELFF. CDR3 sequence (DNA): TGTGCCAGCAAGGGCACTGGACACTCGGAGCTGTTTTTT.

The genes are TRBV28 and TRBJ1-4; 7 bases map to TRBD1. This CDR3 is 13 amino acids long. Germline V gene data show CDR1 as MDHEN and CDR2 as SYDVKM. The V segment lost 3 bases and the J segment 7 bases; nucleotides outside the gene matches: 2. The CDR3 spells CASSLTGSEKLFF. The DNA for the CDR3 is TGTGCCAGCAGTTTGACAGGGAGTGAAAAACTGTTTTTT.

With respect to this clone: A junction boundary mismatches the germline segment, possibly from a read error. The DNA of the CDR3 is TGTGCCAGCCGCTTGGGACTCCGAGGGGAGCTGTTTTTT. Translated, it gives CASRLGLRGELFF. The V call is TRBV5-4, the J call TRBJ2-2, with D possibly being TRBD2 (6 bases). The CDR3 has 13 amino acids. Germline V gene data show CDR1 as SGHNT and CDR2 as YYREEE (reference sequence). The variable domain in full, completed from reference TRBV5-4 and TRBJ2-2, reads ETGVTQSPTHLIKTRGQQVTLRCSSQSGHNTVSWYQQALGQGPQFIFQYYREEENGRGNFPPRFSGLQFPNYSSELNVNALELDDSALYLCASRLGLRGELFFGEGSRLTVL.

This chain joins TRBV9 and TRBJ2-5, with 9 bases that match TRBD1. V dropped 3 bases and J dropped 5; count of bases not matched to a gene: 2. The CDR3 runs 13 residues. Germline-derived CDR1 and CDR2 are SGDLS and YYNGEE. The DNA of the CDR3 is TGTGCCAGCAGCGCAGGACAGGGGGAGACCCAGTACTTC. It yields the protein CASSAGQGETQYF.

A note on this clone: Other DNA sequences in this specimen translate into the identical CDR3. The CDR3 DNA sequence: TGCGCCAGCAGTTTATCAGGCTCTGGAAACACCATATATTTT. This sequence encodes CASSLSGSGNTIYF. The rearrangement links TRBV5-1 to TRBJ1-3; D uncertain. This CDR3 contains 14 residues. V lost 5 bases, J lost 0 bases, and 9 bases lay in between. The germline V gene encodes CDR1 SGHRS and CDR2 YFSETQ. The entire variable domain, with the rest obtained from reference TRBV5-1 and TRBJ1-3, is as follows: KAGVTQTPRYLIKTRGQQVTLSCSPISGHRSVSWYQQTPGQGLQFLFEYFSETQRNKGNFPGRFSGRQFSNSRSEMNVSTLELGDSALYLCASSLSGSGNTIYFGEGSWLTVV.

The chain is built from TRBV2 and TRBJ2-1, with D unclear. The germline gives CDR1 SNHLY, CDR2 FYNNEI. Trimming shortened V by 5 bases and J by 0 bases, and 8 bases separated the two germline ends. The CDR3 is made up of 14 amino acids. CDR3 amino acids: CASSLANSYNEQFF. The CDR3 region has the DNA TGTGCCAGCAGTCTGGCAAACTCCTACAATGAGCAGTTCTTC.

This clone showed up just a few times. This chain connects TRBV28 to TRBJ2-7; weak D call: TRBD2 (6 bases). Trimming removed 6 bases from V and 2 bases from J, with 14 bases in between. Looked up from germline, CDR1 is MDHEN and CDR2 is SYDVKM. The length of the CDR3 is 14 residues. Here the CDR3 DNA reads TGTGCCAGCAGGCCGCGGACTACGCCCTACGAGCAGTACTTC. It codes for CASRPRTTPYEQYF.

The chain couples TRBV4-1 to TRBJ1-1; no clear D gene. Looked up from germline, CDR1 is MGHRA and CDR2 is YSYEKL. CDR3 size: 14 residues. With 2 bases removed from V and 0 bases from J, the gap between germline ends came to 7 bases. This chain's CDR3 is CASSQPDLNTEAFF. CDR3 sequence (DNA): TGCGCCAGCAGCCAACCCGACTTGAACACTGAAGCTTTCTTT.

This chain links TRBV4-2 with TRBJ1-4; D not resolved. Per the germline V gene, CDR1 is LGHNA and CDR2 is YNFKEQ. Between the trimmed V and J ends, which lost 2 bases and 3 bases, there was a span of 16 bases. The CDR3 consists of 17 residues. As DNA, the CDR3 is TGTGCCAGCAGCCAAAACGGCATGCAGACTGCTAATGAAAAACTGTTTTTT. This codes for CASSQNGMQTANEKLFF.

The V call is TRBV30, the J call TRBJ1-5; D unclear. In germline, CDR1 is GTSNPN, CDR2 SVGIG (reference sequence). The CDR3 extends over 14 amino acids. The ends were cut back, 1 base at V and 4 bases at J, with 11 bases in the middle. CDR3 protein: CAWSDGLSNQPQHF. The CDR3 DNA follows: TGTGCCTGGAGTGACGGGTTATCGAATCAGCCCCAGCATTTT.

The chain employs TRBV7-3 and TRBJ2-3, with 8 bases that match TRBD1. The CDR3 covers 14 residues. V gave up 5 bases and J gave up 1 base; unmatched junction bases: 2. CDR1 is SGHTA, CDR2 FQGTGA, per germline. CDR3 amino acids: CASSLTGGTDTQYF. CDR3 nucleotide sequence: TGTGCCAGCAGCCTGACAGGGGGCACAGATACGCAGTATTTT.

In regard to this clone: The junction departs from germline at one end; a sequencing error may be responsible. The J gene is TRBJ1-2, the V gene TRBV13; 7 positions match TRBD1. CDR1 and CDR2 from the germline V gene are PRHDT and FYEKMQ (reference sequence). This CDR3 has 15 amino acids. The CDR3 bases are TGTGCCAGCAGCTTATTAGGGGGCGCAAACTCTGGCTACACCTTC. Protein sequence: CASSLLGGANSGYTF.

The chain has TRBV27 and TRBJ2-6; TRBD1 agrees at 10 bases. The CDR3 sequence is 18 residues long. CDR1 MNHEY and CDR2 SMNVEV come from the germline V gene (reference sequence). V was pared by 6 bases and J by 4 bases, with 12 bases of the junction left unmatched. This CDR3 reads CASSPGSGQGPGANVLTF. For the CDR3, the DNA is TGTGCCAGCAGCCCAGGCTCGGGACAGGGGCCCGGGGCCAACGTCCTGACTTTC. Supplemented by reference TRBV27 and TRBJ2-6, the full variable domain reads EAQVTQNPRYLITVTGKKLTVTCSQNMNHEYMSWYRQDPGLGLRQIYYSMNVEVTDKGDVPEGYKVSRKEKRNFPLILESPSPNQTSLYFCASSPGSGQGPGANVLTFGAGSRLTVL.

J is TRBJ1-3 and V is TRBV7-9; D is perhaps TRBD1 (5 bases). The germline V and J ends were trimmed by 3 bases and 7 bases, with 16 bases remaining between them. The germline V gene has CDR1 SEHNR and CDR2 FQNEAQ (reference sequence). This CDR3 has 15 amino acids. This CDR3 is CASSFTSGTRNTIYF. The CDR3 bases are TGTGCCAGCAGCTTTACTTCAGGGACTCGGAACACCATATATTTT. The entire variable domain, with the rest obtained from reference TRBV7-9 and TRBJ1-3, is as follows: DTGVSQNPRHKITKRGQNVTFRCDPISEHNRLYWYRQTLGQGPEFLTYFQNEAQLEKSRLLSDRFSAERPKGSFSTLEIQRTEQGDSAMYLCASSFTSGTRNTIYFGEGSWLTVV.